This T cell receptor (beta chain) was obtained from a study of T cells after yellow fever vaccination. V lost 2 bases to trimming and J lost 3 bases; unmatched junction nucleotides: 5. Germline loops: CDR1 MNHNY, CDR2 SVGAGI (reference sequence). This CDR3 spans 15 amino acids. TCRdb itself ran the 5' RACE reads through MiXCR, one entry per CDR3 protein. The sample has a few hundred thousand distinct CDR3 sequences, 9.5% to 15% seen once. This TCR derives from a man younger than 35 who received the YFV17D yellow fever vaccine. Sequencing used CD4+ T cells sorted from PBMCs, obtained 15 days after the yellow fever booster vaccination. This chain connects TRBV6-6 to TRBJ2-7, with 9 bases matching TRBD1. CDR3 region: CASSYGETGGYEQYF. The DNA of the CDR3 is TGTGCCAGCAGTTACGGAGAGACAGGGGGCTACGAGCAGTACTTC.